The clone carrying this TCR beta chain came up a few times. V lost 4 bases to trimming and J lost 0 bases, with 8 bases between them. The CDR3 length is 14 residues. Germline V lookup: CDR1 SGHVS, CDR2 FNYEAQ. The data belong to a study of T-cell memory formation after mild COVID-19. With constant-segment primers, 5'RACE yielded cDNA libraries of TCR alpha and TCR beta that carried sample barcodes and UMIs. TCRdb independently ran MiXCR on the 5' RACE reads; one entry per CDR3 protein. Here the sample spans around 340,000 distinct CDR3 sequences, about 13% being singletons. The TCR sequence derives from a young man who had mild COVID-19 (a few samples of this study predate the infection). Cell type and time point are not known. Sequenced: PBMCs or a T cell subset sorted from them (not recorded which). The rearrangement links TRBV7-6 to TRBJ2-3; D is perhaps TRBD1 (5 bases). CDR3 sequence (DNA): TGTGCCAGCAGCTGGGGCCCTAGCACAGATACGCAGTATTTT. This gives the protein CASSWGPSTDTQYF.